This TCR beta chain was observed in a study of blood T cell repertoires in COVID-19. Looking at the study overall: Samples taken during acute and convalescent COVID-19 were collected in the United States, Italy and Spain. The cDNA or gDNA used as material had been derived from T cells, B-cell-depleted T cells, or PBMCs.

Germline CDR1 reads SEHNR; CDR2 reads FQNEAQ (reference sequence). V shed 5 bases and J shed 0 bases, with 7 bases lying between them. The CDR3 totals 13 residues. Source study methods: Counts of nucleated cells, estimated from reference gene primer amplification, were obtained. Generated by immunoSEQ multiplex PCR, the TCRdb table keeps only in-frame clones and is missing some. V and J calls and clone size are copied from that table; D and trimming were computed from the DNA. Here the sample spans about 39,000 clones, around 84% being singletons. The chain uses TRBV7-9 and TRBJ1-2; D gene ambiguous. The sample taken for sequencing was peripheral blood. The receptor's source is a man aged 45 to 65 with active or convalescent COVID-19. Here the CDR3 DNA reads TGTGCCAGCAGCCCGTCTACTAACTATGGCTACACCTTC. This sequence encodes CASSPSTNYGYTF.